The present T cell receptor beta chain was sequenced within a study of cytomegalovirus exposure and HLA in healthy donors. Study-wide background: Among around 400 genotyped donors, around 82% fell in the Caucasian-associated ancestry cluster.

In germline, CDR1 is DFQATT, CDR2 SNEGSKA (reference sequence). Between the trimmed V and J ends, which lost 5 bases and 4 bases, there was a span of 8 bases. The CDR3 runs 11 residues. Details on this clone: The antigen is undetermined.

The study's findings and limits: A missense DCLRE1C variant was associated with V- and J-gene trimming of TCR beta chains in a later analysis, and an independent cohort replicated the association. Information on immune exposure was restricted to one variable (CMV serostatus).

60 Vbeta and 13 Jbeta primers were used in PCR. Profiling relied on immunoSEQ multiplex PCR, and the TCRdb table lists in-frame clones only, not all of them. The sample lists under 300,000 clones, under 80% occurring once. The chain combines TRBV20-1 with TRBJ1-2, with D unresolved. This sequence was found in a female donor in good health and CMV-seronegative. The sample comprised PBMCs. CDR3 bases: TGCAGTGCTCCAGCGACCTATGGCTACACCTTC. Its translation is CSAPATYGYTF.